The next 3 T cell receptor beta chains were all read from a single sample in a study of identical twins. TCRdb itself ran the 5' RACE reads through MiXCR, one entry per CDR3 protein. Of about 810,000 distinct CDR3 sequences listed, 9% to 15% are singletons. The same data also contributed to another study, on yellow fever vaccine responses in identical twins.

Sequencing input: PBMCs. The receptors here all came from a woman aged 18-29 years in good health.

The rearrangement uses TRBV27 and TRBJ1-6, with D tentatively TRBD1 (5 bases). The CDR3 loop spans 15 amino acids. V gave up 0 bases and J gave up 10 bases, with 13 bases separating them. Germline CDR1 MNHEY, CDR2 SMNVEV (reference sequence). CDR3 sequence: CASSLSKGVGSPLHF. CDR3 nucleotide sequence: TGTGCCAGCAGTTTATCGAAAGGGGTTGGATCACCCCTCCACTTT.

This clonotype was seen just once. The chain is built from TRBV12-3 or TRBV12-4 and TRBJ2-5, with a weak D call TRBD2 (6 bases). V lost 3 bases and J lost 1, with 15 bases in between. The CDR3 runs 16 residues. CDR3 sequence (DNA): TGTGCCAGCAGTTTTAAATGGGGGACTCCCCAAGAGACCCAGTACTTC. Translated, it gives CASSFKWGTPQETQYF.

This clonotype was observed a handful of times. The genes are TRBV7-9 and TRBJ2-3; 8 bases align to TRBD1. The CDR3 runs to 14 residues. The V gene's germline CDR1 is SEHNR and CDR2 FQNEAQ (reference sequence). V gave up 5 bases and J gave up 5 bases; unmatched junction bases: 6. CDR3 DNA: TGTGCCAGCAGCATCAGGGGGCTAGGAGATACGCAGTATTTT. Encoded protein: CASSIRGLGDTQYF.